This T cell receptor (beta chain) is from a study of long-term antiretroviral therapy in people with HIV. Germline V gene lookup returns CDR1 MGHRA and CDR2 YSYEKL. Trimming stripped 2 bases from V and 0 bases from J, with 7 bases between. The CDR3 extends over 15 amino acids. Investigators performed immunoSEQ version v3.0 at survey level. Profiled with immunoSEQ multiplex PCR; TCRdb holds only in-frame clones, not every one. In the table there are roughly 15,000 clones, approximately 93% of which are singletons. This rearrangement joins TRBV4-1 to TRBJ1-4; D gene ambiguous. The sequencing here drew on unsorted PBMCs, taken 0.6 years after starting antiretroviral therapy. The clonotype was recovered from a woman in her thirties or forties with HIV. CDR3 sequence: CASSQLDTTNEKLFF. In nucleotides, the CDR3 is TGCGCCAGCAGCCAATTAGATACAACTAATGAAAAACTGTTTTTT.